What follows are 26 T cell receptor beta chains derived from one specimen sequenced in a study of T cell responses to AZD1222 COVID-19 vaccine. TCRdb's table, derived via immunoSEQ multiplex PCR, lists solely in-frame clones and lacks some. There are roughly 150,000 clones in the sample; 91% occur only once, and over 1% lies in the top ten. The sequencing used peripheral blood, collected 28 days after the second AZD1222 dose. These receptors were taken from an adult who received the AZD1222 COVID-19 vaccine.

The chain has TRBV19 and TRBJ1-2; D is unresolved. The CDR3 sequence is 12 residues long. The V end was cut by 7 bases, the J end by 7 bases, with 13 bases between. Germline V CDR1 and CDR2: LNHDA, SQIVND (reference sequence). As DNA, the CDR3 is TGTGCCAGTACCCAGTCGGTGGCTGGCTACACCTTC. Residues: CASTQSVAGYTF.

This chain links TRBV12-5 with TRBJ2-5, with D uncertain. Trimming pared 1 base from V and 4 bases from J, leaving 10 bases between. Germline-derived CDR1 and CDR2 are LGHNT and FRNRAP. The CDR3 sequence is 14 residues long. The CDR3 protein is CASGLDNARETQYF. CDR3 DNA: TGTGCTAGTGGTTTGGACAACGCCAGAGAGACCCAGTACTTC.

The chain uses TRBV29-1 and TRBJ2-7, with D unresolved. The V and J ends lost 0 bases and 0 bases respectively, with 6 bases between them. The CDR3 extends over 13 amino acids. Germline V gene data show CDR1 as SQVTM and CDR2 as ANQGSEA. The CDR3 DNA is TGCAGCGTTGAAGATGGAGACTCCTACGAGCAGTACTTC. Translating gives CSVEDGDSYEQYF.

This sequence joins TRBV9 and TRBJ1-4, with D perhaps matching TRBD1 (6 bases). V shed 0 bases and J shed 0 bases, with 15 bases lying between them. The CDR3 consists of 18 residues. Germline lookup yields CDR1 SGDLS and CDR2 YYNGEE. The CDR3 spells CASSVGTAGFATNEKLFF. In DNA form, the CDR3 reads TGTGCCAGCAGCGTAGGGACAGCGGGTTTTGCAACTAATGAAAAACTGTTTTTT.

The J gene is TRBJ1-5, the V gene TRBV7-2; perhaps TRBD1 as D (5 bases). The germline V and J ends were trimmed by 3 bases and 5 bases, with 11 bases remaining between them. The CDR3 contains 14 residues. Germline V gene lookup returns CDR1 SGHTA and CDR2 FQGNSA. Here the CDR3 reads CASSFDSRDQPQHF. DNA of the CDR3: TGTGCCAGCAGCTTTGACAGTCGCGATCAGCCCCAGCATTTT.

The rearrangement links TRBV7-8 to TRBJ1-5, with D possibly being TRBD1 (6 bases). Germline V gene sequence: CDR1 SGHVS, CDR2 FQNEAQ. Trimming stripped 4 bases from V and 6 bases from J, with 16 bases between. The CDR3 extends over 15 amino acids. CDR3 region: CASSSYRDGSQPQHF. CDR3 DNA sequence: TGTGCCAGCAGCTCGTACAGGGACGGGAGTCAGCCCCAGCATTTT.

The CDR3, as DNA: TGTGCCAGCAGTTCCCTGAGCGGGGGTCGGGGCAATGAGCAGTTCTTC. Translating gives CASSSLSGGRGNEQFF. This chain links TRBV28 with TRBJ2-1; TRBD2 aligns across 8 bases. CDR3 length equals 16 residues. The V segment lost 4 bases and the J segment 6 bases; nucleotides outside the gene matches: 11. CDR1 and CDR2 (germline): MDHEN, SYDVKM.

The chain couples TRBV5-1 to TRBJ2-2; no reliable D call. V lost 1 base, J lost 3 bases, and 7 bases lay in between. The CDR3 sequence is 14 residues long. Germline CDR1 reads SGHRS; CDR2 reads YFSETQ. The CDR3 is CASSLIPDTGELFF. The CDR3, as DNA: TGCGCCAGCAGCTTGATCCCGGACACCGGGGAGCTGTTTTTT.

The rearrangement uses TRBV25-1 and TRBJ1-1, with D possibly matching TRBD1 (5 bases). V lost 7 bases and J 11 bases, leaving 17 bases between the germline ends. The germline gives CDR1 MGHDK, CDR2 SYGVNS. The CDR3 is 12 amino acids. CDR3 nucleotide sequence: TGTGCCAGCACCCAAGGGCTTGGGGGGGCTTTCTTT. Translated: CASTQGLGGAFF.

This chain links TRBV7-9 with TRBJ2-2, with TRBD2 identical over 7 bases. This CDR3 contains 16 residues. The germline V gene has CDR1 SEHNR and CDR2 FQNEAQ (reference sequence). V gave up 5 bases and J gave up 3 bases; unmatched junction bases: 9. The DNA of the CDR3 is TGTGCCAGCAGCCAAGCGGGGTTGGGCTACACCGGGGAGCTGTTTTTT. As protein: CASSQAGLGYTGELFF.

This chain uses TRBV19 with TRBJ1-2, with TRBD1 identical over 8 bases. V was pared by 7 bases and J by 7 bases, with 11 bases of the junction left unmatched. Per germline, CDR1 LNHDA and CDR2 SQIVND (reference sequence). This CDR3 has 14 amino acids. The CDR3: CASKAGQTGGGYTF. CDR3 in DNA: TGTGCCAGTAAAGCAGGGCAAACAGGGGGTGGCTACACCTTC.

This clone was seen a single time. The V gene is TRBV4-1, the J gene TRBJ1-6, with a tentative D call TRBD1 (5 bases). Germline values: CDR1 MGHRA, CDR2 YSYEKL. Trimming took 4 bases from V and 10 from J, leaving 17 bases between them. CDR3 length: 15 residues. CDR3 sequence reads: CASSPGAVANSPLHF. The CDR3 DNA follows: TGCGCCAGCAGCCCCGGGGCGGTTGCGAACTCACCCCTCCACTTT.

The chain is built from TRBV9 and TRBJ1-3; TRBD1 matches 7 bases. This CDR3 spans 18 amino acids. V lost 1 base and J lost 4; bases outside the gene matches: 14. CDR1 is SGDLS and CDR2 is YYNGEE in the germline V gene. The CDR3 is CASSVNRAGGRSGNTIYF. The DNA of the CDR3 is TGTGCCAGCAGCGTAAATCGTGCAGGGGGACGCTCCGGAAACACCATATATTTT.

The genes are TRBV7-2 and TRBJ1-2; TRBD1 matches at 7 bases. Germline CDR1 and CDR2: SGHTA and FQGNSA. Trimming at V came to 5 bases and at J to 8 bases, leaving 17 bases not matched to a gene. The CDR3 extends over 16 amino acids. This CDR3 reads CASSLGGSRLKAGYTF. The CDR3 nucleotides are TGTGCCAGCAGCCTAGGGGGCTCGCGGTTAAAGGCGGGCTACACCTTC.

The chain links TRBV4-3 to TRBJ2-1; 9 positions agree with TRBD2. Germline CDR1 and CDR2: LGHNA and YSLEER. The ends lost 2 bases at V and 0 bases at J; junction bases unmatched: 5. The CDR3 totals 17 residues. The CDR3 sequence: CASSQFGGGASYNEQFF. The CDR3 DNA follows: TGCGCCAGCAGCCAATTTGGCGGGGGGGCCTCCTACAATGAGCAGTTCTTC.

This clone occurred a few times. This chain uses TRBV11-2 with TRBJ2-7; 9 bases line up with TRBD1. Germline-derived CDR1 and CDR2 are SGHAT and FQNNGV. Trimming removed 4 bases from V and 3 bases from J; junction bases left unmatched: 7. This CDR3 has 15 amino acids. The CDR3 nucleotides read TGTGCCAGCAGCTCCTTCTCGGGACAGGGCTACGAGCAGTACTTC. Amino acids: CASSSFSGQGYEQYF. The whole variable domain, filled in from reference TRBV11-2 and TRBJ2-7, reads EAGVAQSPRYKIIEKRQSVAFWCNPISGHATLYWYQQILGQGPKLLIQFQNNGVVDDSQLPKDRFSAERLKGVDSTLKIQPAKLEDSAVYLCASSSFSGQGYEQYFGPGTRLTVT.

The chain links TRBV2 to TRBJ2-2, with TRBD1 matching over 12 bases. The CDR3 is 16 amino acids. The ends lost 6 bases at V and 4 bases at J; junction bases unmatched: 6. The V gene's germline CDR1 is SNHLY and CDR2 FYNNEI. The CDR3 loop reads CASRSPGQGATGELFF. As DNA, the CDR3 is TGTGCCAGCAGGTCACCGGGACAGGGGGCCACCGGGGAGCTGTTTTTT.

This chain connects TRBV18 to TRBJ2-5; 9 nucleotides align to TRBD1. Trimming removed 3 bases from V and 5 bases from J; junction bases left unmatched: 7. The CDR3 extends over 15 amino acids. Germline V lookup: CDR1 KGHSH, CDR2 LQKENI. The CDR3 DNA is TGTGCCAGCTCACCCGGGGGACAGGGTACGGAGACCCAGTACTTC. Translation: CASSPGGQGTETQYF.

The chain is built from TRBV7-3 and TRBJ2-7, with D perhaps TRBD1 (6 bases). The CDR3 consists of 15 residues. Germline V CDR1 and CDR2: SGHTA, FQGTGA. V was clipped by 1 base and J by 2 bases, with 12 bases between them. CDR3 in DNA: TGTGCCAGCAGCTTAAGAGGGGGTTCGCCCTACGAGCAGTACTTC. This translates into CASSLRGGSPYEQYF.

The gene calls are TRBV13 and TRBJ2-1, with TRBD2 matching over 9 bases. Germline CDR1 reads PRHDT; CDR2 reads FYEKMQ (reference sequence). J was trimmed by 5 bases and V by 0 bases; bases with no gene match: 2. This CDR3 has 15 amino acids. The CDR3 DNA reads TGTGCCAGCAGCTTAGGACTAGCGGGCAACAATGAGCAGTTCTTC. Translation gives CASSLGLAGNNEQFF. The entire variable domain, with the rest obtained from reference TRBV13 and TRBJ2-1, is as follows: AAGVIQSPRHLIKEKRETATLKCYPIPRHDTVYWYQQGPGQDPQFLISFYEKMQSDKGSIPDRFSAQQFSDYHSELNMSSLELGDSALYFCASSLGLAGNNEQFFGPGTRLTVL.

J is TRBJ2-3 and V is TRBV7-2; 9 nucleotides match TRBD2. Germline V CDR1 and CDR2: SGHTA, FQGNSA. Trimming cost V 1 base and J 1 base; bases outside gene matches: 12. The CDR3 is made up of 19 amino acids. The chain's CDR3 is CASSLVPAGGPGRTDTQYF. CDR3 DNA: TGTGCCAGCAGCTTAGTTCCTGCGGGAGGGCCGGGCCGCACAGATACGCAGTATTTT.

The gene calls are TRBV7-9 and TRBJ2-7; D call uncertain. V was cut by 5 bases and J by 4 bases, with 9 bases left in between. This CDR3 is 12 amino acids long. In germline, CDR1 is SEHNR, CDR2 FQNEAQ (reference sequence). The CDR3: CASSRTMYEQYF. CDR3 sequence (DNA): TGTGCCAGCAGCCGAACCATGTACGAGCAGTACTTC.

The chain recombines TRBV7-8 with TRBJ2-4; TRBD1 matches 7 bases. Germline V lookup: CDR1 SGHVS, CDR2 FQNEAQ. The CDR3 has 19 residues. With 5 bases clipped from V and 0 bases from J, the junction kept 16 bases outside the gene matches. CDR3 residues: CASSPHPGQRTIAKNIQYF. In DNA, the CDR3 is TGTGCCAGCAGCCCTCACCCGGGACAGAGGACAATAGCCAAAAACATTCAGTACTTC.

This chain connects TRBV4-2 to TRBJ1-6; D gene ambiguous. With 2 bases removed from V and 9 bases from J, the gap between germline ends came to 14 bases. This CDR3 is 15 amino acids long. Germline lookup yields CDR1 LGHNA and CDR2 YNFKEQ. The CDR3 bases are TGTGCCAGCAGCCAAAACAGCTTACCGAGTTCACCCCTCCACTTT. It is translated as CASSQNSLPSSPLHF.

The chain links TRBV4-1 to TRBJ1-3; no reliable D call. Germline CDR1 and CDR2: MGHRA and YSYEKL. Between the trimmed V and J ends, which lost 1 base and 7 bases, there was a span of 5 bases. The CDR3 has 12 residues. The CDR3 protein is CASSQGRNTIYF. The CDR3, as DNA: TGCGCCAGCAGCCAAGGACGGAACACCATATATTTT.

This chain uses TRBV5-4 with TRBJ1-1, with D uncertain. V gave up 3 bases and J gave up 1 base, with 10 bases separating them. The CDR3 covers 14 residues. CDR1 is SGHNT, CDR2 YYREEE, per germline (reference sequence). The CDR3 region has the DNA TGTGCCAGCAGCTATATCGGGTCGAACACTGAAGCTTTCTTT. The encoded protein is CASSYIGSNTEAFF.